The 21 T cell receptor beta chains presented below share a single source sample, sequenced in a study of CD8+ T cells in alopecia areata. RNA extraction was followed by reverse transcription into cDNA, which acted as the sequencing template. The table came from immunoSEQ multiplex PCR; TCRdb's copy has only in-frame clones and leaves some out. This table holds about 200,000 clones, about 56% found once. Source material: CD8+ T cells sorted from blood. The receptor set was obtained from a human donor in good health.

This clone came up once. V is TRBV30 and J is TRBJ1-1; D not certain. The CDR3 runs to 11 residues. The germline CDR1 and CDR2 sequences are GTSNPN and SVGIG (reference sequence). Trimming left V 1 base short and J 8 bases short, with 8 bases between. In nucleotides, the CDR3 is TGTGCCTGGAGTGATGGCAGAGAAGCTTTCTTT. It translates to CAWSDGREAFF.

The CDR3 here is CSSGTAYGYTF. The CDR3 nucleotides are TGCAGCTCTGGGACCGCCTATGGCTACACCTTC. V is TRBV29-1 and J is TRBJ1-2, with D tentatively TRBD1 (5 bases). With 8 bases removed from V and 4 bases from J, the gap between germline ends came to 11 bases. Germline V CDR1 and CDR2: SQVTM, ANQGSEA. The CDR3 covers 11 residues. The full variable domain, completed using reference TRBV29-1 and TRBJ1-2, is SAVISQKPSRDICQRGTSLTIQCQVDSQVTMMFWYRQQPGQSLTLIATANQGSEATYESGFVIDKFPISRPNLTFSTLTVSNMSPEDSSIYLCSSGTAYGYTFGSGTRLTVV.

This clone came up a few times. The gene calls are TRBV4-1 and TRBJ2-1; D gene uncertain. Trimming stripped 3 bases from V and 4 bases from J, with 10 bases between. Germline V gives CDR1 MGHRA, CDR2 YSYEKL. The CDR3 loop spans 14 amino acids. This chain's CDR3 is CASSQATRYNEQFF. Written as DNA, the CDR3 is TGCGCCAGCAGCCAGGCTACCCGATACAATGAGCAGTTCTTC.

This clone was counted a few times. The V and J genes are TRBV29-1 and TRBJ1-1; D uncertain. The CDR3 sequence is 11 residues long. Germline V gene sequence: CDR1 SQVTM, CDR2 ANQGSEA. Deletions cut 4 bases from V and 8 bases from J, with 11 bases between. CDR3 amino acids: CSVVVRREAFF. The CDR3 DNA is TGCAGCGTTGTGGTACGGCGCGAAGCTTTCTTT.

On this clone: Other DNA sequences in the same sample also yield this CDR3. The chain combines TRBV4-1 with TRBJ1-2, with a possible D match to TRBD1 (6 bases). Trimming removed 1 base from V and 4 bases from J, with 10 bases in between. The CDR3 is 14 residues long. From germline, CDR1 is MGHRA and CDR2 YSYEKL. CDR3 DNA: TGCGCCAGCAGCCAAGTGACAGGACCCTATGGCTACACCTTC. Translation: CASSQVTGPYGYTF.

The chain links TRBV5-1 to TRBJ2-7, with a tentative D call TRBD1 (6 bases). This CDR3 comprises 15 residues. Germline loops: CDR1 SGHRS, CDR2 YFSETQ. Between the trimmed V and J ends, which lost 3 bases and 3 bases, there was a span of 16 bases. The CDR3 DNA reads as TGCGCCAGCAGCTCCCTGGGGGCAGGGGACTACGAGCAGTACTTC. Its protein is CASSSLGAGDYEQYF.

The CDR3 DNA is TGTGCCAGCAGCTCCCCCGGGACAGAACTACGTGCTGGCTACACCTTC. Amino acid sequence: CASSSPGTELRAGYTF. The genes are TRBV13 and TRBJ1-2, with TRBD1 identical over 7 bases. Germline V gives CDR1 PRHDT, CDR2 FYEKMQ (reference sequence). Losses at the gene ends were 4 bases for V and 7 bases for J; bases not matched to a gene: 15. The CDR3 runs 16 residues.

J is TRBJ2-3 and V is TRBV9; D uncertain. The CDR3 extends over 16 amino acids. Germline V gene sequence: CDR1 SGDLS, CDR2 YYNGEE. The ends were cut back, 3 bases at V and 0 bases at J, with 14 bases in the middle. DNA of the CDR3: TGTGCCAGCAGCGCCCCTCCGACAACTAGCACAGATACGCAGTATTTT. It specifies CASSAPPTTSTDTQYF. The full variable domain, its missing parts supplied by reference TRBV9 and TRBJ2-3, is DSGVTQTPKHLITATGQRVTLRCSPRSGDLSVYWYQQSLDQGLQFLIQYYNGEERAKGNILERFSAQQFPDLHSELNLSSLELGDSALYFCASSAPPTTSTDTQYFGPGTRLTVL.

The sample holds a few counts of this clone. The chain recombines TRBV7-9 with TRBJ1-1; 7 nucleotides agree with TRBD1. The CDR3 totals 16 residues. Germline V gene sequence: CDR1 SEHNR, CDR2 FQNEAQ (reference sequence). Trimming removed 0 bases from V and 6 bases from J; junction bases left unmatched: 10. The CDR3: CASSLAPLRTGAEAFF. CDR3 DNA: TGTGCCAGCAGCTTAGCCCCCCTCCGGACAGGCGCTGAAGCTTTCTTT.

The chain combines TRBV15 with TRBJ1-2; D gene uncertain. Trimming took off 3 bases at V and 8 bases at J, with 7 bases between the two ends. CDR3 size: 11 residues. Germline CDR1 and CDR2: LNHNV and YYDKDF (reference sequence). DNA of the CDR3: TGTGCCACCAGCAGTGAGGAGGGCTACACCTTC. Translated, it gives CATSSEEGYTF. Complete variable domain (other parts from reference TRBV15 and TRBJ1-2): DAMVIQNPRYQVTQFGKPVTLSCSQTLNHNVMYWYQQKSSQAPKLLFHYYDKDFNNEADTPDNFQSRRPNTSFCFLDIRSPGLGDTAMYLCATSSEEGYTFGSGTRLTVV.

The V and J genes are TRBV2 and TRBJ2-7; D is undetermined. The CDR3 has 16 residues. V lost 2 bases to trimming and J lost 3 bases, with 17 bases between them. Germline CDR1 SNHLY, CDR2 FYNNEI. In DNA, the CDR3 is TGTGCCAGCAGTGAAAGATGGGGTACCCAGCTCTACGAGCAGTACTTC. It encodes CASSERWGTQLYEQYF.

The rearrangement joins TRBV11-2 to TRBJ1-1; no firm D call. Germline V gene data show CDR1 as SGHAT and CDR2 as FQNNGV. The CDR3 totals 10 residues. V lost 0 bases to trimming and J lost 12 bases, with 5 bases between them. The CDR3 sequence: CASSLEGSFF. DNA for the CDR3: TGTGCCAGCAGCTTAGAGGGGTCTTTCTTT.

The V call is TRBV9, the J call TRBJ1-2; D is undetermined. The CDR3 extends over 14 amino acids. CDR1 and CDR2 (germline): SGDLS, YYNGEE. V lost 3 bases and J 5 bases, leaving 14 bases between the germline ends. The CDR3 DNA reads TGTGCCAGCAGCGCCGCGGACGGCCTGTATGGCTACACCTTC. Its translation: CASSAADGLYGYTF.

This chain connects TRBV19 to TRBJ2-6; the D call may be TRBD1 or TRBD2 (5 bases each). CDR1 is LNHDA and CDR2 is SQIVND in the germline V gene (reference sequence). The CDR3 spans 16 residues. V lost 5 bases, J lost 0 bases, and 11 bases lay in between. DNA for the CDR3: TGTGCCAGTAGTCCAAGGGACGCCTCTGGGGCCAACGTCCTGACTTTC. Translated: CASSPRDASGANVLTF.

This clone has a single count. V usage is TRBV7-6 and J usage is TRBJ2-1; D not resolved. Trimming shortened V by 5 bases and J by 1 base, and 6 bases separated the two germline ends. This CDR3 comprises 13 residues. CDR1 is SGHVS, CDR2 FNYEAQ, per germline. The CDR3 sequence is CASSRGSYNEQFF. The CDR3 bases are TGTGCCAGCAGCCGTGGGTCCTACAATGAGCAGTTCTTC.

The chain links TRBV6-5 to TRBJ1-2; 8 nucleotides align to TRBD1. After removal of 2 bases from V and 8 bases from J, the junction contained 10 bases not matched to a gene. The germline V gene has CDR1 MNHEY and CDR2 SVGAGI. The length of the CDR3 is 15 residues. CDR3 sequence: CASSYLGQDRGGYTF. The CDR3 DNA reads as TGTGCCAGCAGTTACCTGGGACAGGATCGGGGCGGCTACACCTTC.

This chain uses TRBV9 with TRBJ2-3, with D possibly being TRBD1 (6 bases). The CDR3 totals 15 residues. Germline loops: CDR1 SGDLS, CDR2 YYNGEE. V was cut by 0 bases and J by 2 bases, with 10 bases left in between. The CDR3 protein is CASSVVGGSTDTQYF. The CDR3, as DNA: TGTGCCAGCAGCGTAGTAGGGGGATCCACAGATACGCAGTATTTT.

The V and J genes are TRBV9 and TRBJ2-7, with D perhaps TRBD2 (7 bases). CDR3 size: 13 residues. Germline CDR1 is SGDLS and CDR2 is YYNGEE. V dropped 4 bases and J dropped 0 bases, with 8 bases sitting between them. CDR3 in DNA: TGTGCCAGCAGCCGGGGGGCCTCCTACGAGCAGTACTTC. Residues: CASSRGASYEQYF.

This rearrangement joins TRBV2 to TRBJ2-5; D gene uncertain. Germline V gene lookup returns CDR1 SNHLY and CDR2 FYNNEI. Trimming left V 3 bases short and J 7 bases short, with 3 bases between. The CDR3 is 10 amino acids. Here the CDR3 reads CASSDGTQYF. The CDR3 DNA reads as TGTGCCAGCAGTGATGGGACCCAGTACTTC. Combining the CDR3 with reference TRBV2 and TRBJ2-5 gives the whole variable domain EPEVTQTPSHQVTQMGQEVILRCVPISNHLYFYWYRQILGQKVEFLVSFYNNEISEKSEIFDDQFSVERPDGSNFTLKIRSTKLEDSAMYFCASSDGTQYFGPGTRLLVL.

The chain carries TRBV11-2 and TRBJ2-5, with 15 bases that match TRBD2. V gave up 3 bases and J gave up 0 bases; unmatched junction bases: 2. The CDR3 has 17 residues. CDR1 and CDR2 (germline): SGHAT, FQNNGV. CDR3: CASSFGTSGGNQETQYF. CDR3 sequence (DNA): TGTGCCAGCAGCTTCGGGACTAGCGGGGGGAACCAAGAGACCCAGTACTTC. Variable domain in full (rest from reference TRBV11-2 and TRBJ2-5): EAGVAQSPRYKIIEKRQSVAFWCNPISGHATLYWYQQILGQGPKLLIQFQNNGVVDDSQLPKDRFSAERLKGVDSTLKIQPAKLEDSAVYLCASSFGTSGGNQETQYFGPGTRLLVL.

The chain recombines TRBV11-2 with TRBJ2-1; D gene ambiguous. Germline lookup yields CDR1 SGHAT and CDR2 FQNNGV. Trimming left V 3 bases short and J 7 bases short, with 10 bases between. The CDR3 runs to 13 residues. DNA for the CDR3: TGTGCCAGCAGCTTGGTTTCCTGGAATGAGCAGTTCTTC. Translation gives CASSLVSWNEQFF.